This T cell receptor (beta chain) was identified in a study of blood T cell repertoires in COVID-19. Study background: Samples representing acute and convalescent COVID-19 were sourced from the United States, Italy and Spain. The analysed material was cDNA or gDNA that came from T cells, B-cell-depleted T cells, or PBMCs.

The CDR3 is made up of 14 amino acids. Trimming took off 5 bases at V and 6 bases at J, with 16 bases between the two ends. Per the germline V gene, CDR1 is SEHNR and CDR2 is FQNEAQ (reference sequence). Authors' methods: Estimates of nucleated cell counts were drawn from the amplification of reference gene primers. The repertoire was sequenced with immunoSEQ multiplex PCR; TCRdb's copy has only in-frame clones and lacks some. The V and J calls and clone size are taken from that table; D and trimming were inferred from the DNA. Of some 59,000 clones listed, roughly nine tenths were seen once; the top ten hold 1.6%.

What was sequenced was peripheral blood. J is TRBJ1-2 and V is TRBV7-9, with D maybe TRBD1 (6 bases). The clonotype comes from a man between 60 and 75 years old with acute or convalescent COVID-19. The DNA of the CDR3 is TGTGCCAGCAGCCGAACACAGGGTGGGGATGGCTACACCTTC. This codes for CASSRTQGGDGYTF.